This T cell receptor (beta chain) was identified during a study of blood T cell repertoires in COVID-19. The wider study: Some COVID-19 samples were acute and others convalescent; all came from the United States, Italy and Spain. The analysed material was cDNA or gDNA that came from T cells, B-cell-depleted T cells, or PBMCs.

As originally analysed: By means of reference gene primer amplification, nucleated cell counts were estimated. Profiled with immunoSEQ multiplex PCR; TCRdb holds only in-frame clones, not every one. V and J calls and clone size come straight from that table; D and trimming were deduced from the DNA. The sample shows approximately 210,000 clones, around 82% of them seen only once. Germline V gene sequence: CDR1 SGHKS, CDR2 YYEKEE (reference sequence). The V segment lost 0 bases and the J segment 0 bases; nucleotides outside the gene matches: 13. This CDR3 is built from 19 residues. The V and J genes are TRBV5-5 and TRBJ1-1; 8 positions match TRBD1. The specimen sequenced was peripheral blood. The TCR originated in a woman aged 40 to 50 with active or convalescent COVID-19. This CDR3 is CASSLVRAGTGFMNTEAFF. The DNA for the CDR3 is TGTGCCAGCAGCTTGGTCCGGGCCGGGACAGGCTTTATGAACACTGAAGCTTTCTTT.